This TCR beta chain was identified during a study of chemoradiotherapy in HPV16-positive cancers. Turning to this clone: The antigen is unknown.

The assay was immunoSEQ multiplex PCR, and TCRdb's table has in-frame clones only and misses some. Counted here are 2,500 to 3,500 clones, roughly 85% occurring once; the ten biggest clones make up around 9.9%. Study-level results: In HPV16-positive patients, HPV-responsive T-cell expansion tracked better recurrence-free survival.

This clonotype was sampled from a human donor with HPV-associated anogenital cancer. Here the sequenced sample was tumor tissue, taken from a patient who underwent chemoradiotherapy.

This chain's CDR3 is CASNPDGRGGWNEKLFF. The DNA for the CDR3 is TGTGCCAGCAATCCCGATGGCAGGGGGGGATGGAATGAAAAACTGTTTTTT. The V and J genes are TRBV2 and TRBJ1-4; TRBD1 matches 7 bases. The germline CDR1 and CDR2 sequences are SNHLY and FYNNEI. This CDR3 region has 17 residues. The V segment lost 7 bases and the J segment 5 bases; nucleotides outside the gene matches: 16.